The rows below give T cell receptor beta chains drawn from one sample of a study of T-cell memory formation after mild COVID-19. TCRdb reprocessed the 5' RACE reads via MiXCR and lists one record per CDR3 protein. This table has 250,000 to 300,000 distinct CDR3 sequences, around 16% appearing once. The sample was PBMCs or a T cell subset sorted from them (not recorded which). The receptors were gathered from a man in his late teens or twenties who had mild COVID-19 (a few samples of this study predate the infection). Cell type and time point are not known. CDR3s include the opening cysteine and the closing phenylalanine or tryptophan. D genes are given only for firm matches. Clone size appears in some rows only: once, few, many, or a class for an expanded clone.

.,TRBV5-1,TRBD2,TRBJ2-1,TGCGCCAGCAGCGGAGGGACTAGCGGTGGAAATGAGCAGTTCTTC,CASSGGTSGGNEQFF
many,TRBV4-3,TRBD1,TRBJ2-7,TGCGCCAGCAGTCAAGACAGGGGGTACGAGCAGTACTTC,CASSQDRGYEQYF
few,TRBV4-3,.,TRBJ2-1,TGCGCCAGCAGCCGGGGGACCCATGGGGGGGCGCTGGATAATGAGCAGTTCTTC,CASSRGTHGGALDNEQFF
.,TRBV12-3/TRBV12-4,TRBD1,TRBJ1-2,TGTGCCAGCAGCCGGGGACAGGGGGCGGGATATGGCTACACCTTC,CASSRGQGAGYGYTF
many,TRBV7-9,TRBD2,TRBJ2-3,TGTGCCAGCAGCGACGGACTAGCGGGGGCAGATACGCAGTATTTT,CASSDGLAGADTQYF
.,TRBV9,TRBD2,TRBJ2-5,TGTGCCAGCAGCCCCGGGGGGGCCAATGTGGAGACCCAGTACTTC,CASSPGGANVETQYF
.,TRBV4-1,.,TRBJ2-5,TGCGCCAGCAGCCCCTCCCCTAGCACTCAAGAGACCCAGTACTTC,CASSPSPSTQETQYF
few,TRBV7-2,TRBD2,TRBJ2-1,TGTGCCAGCAGCGCAGCGGGAGGGAATGAGCAGTTCTTC,CASSAAGGNEQFF
.,TRBV5-1,.,TRBJ1-1,TGCGCCAGCAGCTTGGGGGGTGTGAGAGCTGAAGCTTTCTTT,CASSLGGVRAEAFF
few,TRBV4-3,TRBD1,TRBJ1-6,TGCGCCAGCAGCCAGGGACAGGGGGATAATTCACCCCTCCACTTT,CASSQGQGDNSPLHF
few,TRBV20-1,.,TRBJ1-1,TGCAGTGCTAGGGTCCTCCGTAACACTGAAGCTTTCTTT,CSARVLRNTEAFF
few,TRBV6-5,.,TRBJ2-2,TGTGCCAGCAGTTACGTCCTACGGACCGCGAACACCGGGGAGCTGTTTTTT,CASSYVLRTANTGELFF
once,TRBV29-1,.,TRBJ2-2,TGCAGCTTCGAATATTGGGGGGAGCTGTTTTTT,CSFEYWGELFF
many,TRBV2,.,TRBJ2-3,TGTGCCAGCAGATACACAGATACGCAGTATTTT,CASRYTDTQYF
few,TRBV20-1,.,TRBJ1-5,TGCAGTGCTGCTAGGGGGGCCTATAGCAATCAGCCCCAGCATTTT,CSAARGAYSNQPQHF
few,TRBV5-5,.,TRBJ1-4,TGTGCCAGCACCCCCCCGGGGGGGGCTGTTGAAAAACTGTTTTTT,CASTPPGGAVEKLFF
once,TRBV12-3/TRBV12-4,.,TRBJ1-2,TGTGCCAGCAGTTTTGAGGGGGGTTATGGCTACACCTTC,CASSFEGGYGYTF
.,TRBV12-3/TRBV12-4,TRBD1,TRBJ1-2,TGTGCCAGCAGTCTCTGGACAGGCGTCAACTATGGCTACACCTTC,CASSLWTGVNYGYTF
.,TRBV2,.,TRBJ1-6,TGTGCCAACAGCCTGTACGGGACACCTAATTCACCCCTCCACTTT,CANSLYGTPNSPLHF
.,TRBV7-2,.,TRBJ2-1,TGTGCCAGCAGCTCTTCAGGGTCGGGGGAGCAGTTCTTC,CASSSSGSGEQFF
.,TRBV2,TRBD2,TRBJ2-3,TGTGCCAGCTCGGGGGCGCGCCTAGCGGGGATCGCAGATACGCAGTATTTT,CASSGARLAGIADTQYF
.,TRBV7-9,.,TRBJ2-1,TGTGCCAGCAGCTCCAGGGGAGGCTCCTACAATGAGCAGTTCTTC,CASSSRGGSYNEQFF
few,TRBV6-5,.,TRBJ2-2,TGTGCCAGCAGTTACTCGATATCTGCCGGGGAGCTGTTTTTT,CASSYSISAGELFF
.,TRBV18,TRBD1,TRBJ2-1,TGTGCCAGCTCACCCTATAAGTCAGGGGGCTATGAGCAGTTCTTC,CASSPYKSGGYEQFF
.,TRBV5-1,.,TRBJ2-4,TGCGCCAGCAGACCGGACCGGGGAAACATTCAGTACTTC,CASRPDRGNIQYF
.,TRBV28,.,TRBJ2-1,TGTGCCAGCAGTTCTTTAGCGGCCACAGGCTACAATGAGCAGTTCTTC,CASSSLAATGYNEQFF